This T cell receptor beta chain comes out of a study of blood T cell repertoires in COVID-19. Authors' data handling: Amplifying reference gene primers gave estimates of nucleated cell counts. The method was immunoSEQ multiplex PCR; TCRdb's version includes in-frame clones alone and lacks a portion of them. D and trimming were read from the DNA, whereas the V and J calls and clone size are those reported in that table. In the table there are approximately 240,000 clones, just over 90% of which are singletons. V was cut by 4 bases and J by 2 bases, with 10 bases left in between. Germline CDR1 reads SGHDT; CDR2 reads YYEEEE. The CDR3 is 13 residues long. In assigning cohorts, the study relied on participant-reported clinical history. Each recovered donor of Cohort 3 presented with two negative PCRs, clearance, or symptom resolution.

The chain employs TRBV5-6 and TRBJ2-7, with D possibly matching TRBD1 (5 bases). This sequence originates from a young woman who had recovered from COVID-19. The sample consisted of PBMCs or T cells enriched from blood (not recorded which). CDR3 sequence: CASSPDSAYEQYF. The CDR3 DNA reads as TGTGCCAGCAGCCCAGACAGTGCCTACGAGCAGTACTTC.